This TCR beta chain appears in the sequencing data of a study of blood T cell repertoires in COVID-19. About the research overall: In each case, the material was cDNA or gDNA derived from T cells, B-cell-depleted T cells, or PBMCs.

The CDR3 sequence is 15 residues long. Germline loops: CDR1 PRHDT, CDR2 FYEKMQ (reference sequence). V was clipped by 6 bases and J by 2 bases; unmatched bases: 7. Those enrolled, adults aged 18 to 89 years, came from fewer than 25 US areas. Participant reports of clinical history set cohort assignment. Measured with immunoSEQ multiplex PCR; TCRdb has only the in-frame clones, and not every one. The sample consists of roughly 430,000 clones, 88% of them appearing once. The chain couples TRBV13 to TRBJ2-1; 7 bases are shared with TRBD2. The clonotype comes from a woman aged 18-29 years who had been exposed to COVID-19. The sequenced sample consisted of PBMCs or T cells enriched from blood (not recorded which). CDR3 residues: CASSYQLAPYNEQFF. Here the CDR3 DNA reads TGTGCCAGCAGTTACCAACTAGCGCCCTACAATGAGCAGTTCTTC.